The rows below give T cell receptor beta chains drawn from one sample of a study of T-cell reconstitution after alpha-beta-depleted transplantation in children. TCRdb re-called the PCR reads through MiXCR, storing one row per CDR3 protein. Here the sample spans around 580,000 distinct CDR3 sequences, roughly 23% being singletons. The starting material was PBMCs, mostly from graft donor cells, obtained 360 days after TCRalphabeta/CD19-depleted stem cell transplant. Every receptor here comes from a boy less than two years old who had a stem cell transplant for acute myeloid leukemia, so the T cells may come from the graft donor. Each CDR3 is given with its conserved first and last residue. D genes are given only for firm matches. The size entry is marked missing in some rows and otherwise reads once, few, many or a size class.

CASSLNWKQETQYF	TGTGCCAGCAGCTTAAATTGGAAACAAGAGACCCAGTACTTC	few	-	TRBJ2-5	TRBV7-3
CATSRDISGGGETQYF	TGTGCCACCAGCAGAGATATTAGCGGAGGAGGAGAGACCCAGTACTTC	-	-	TRBJ2-5	TRBV15
CSAREGMNTEAFF	TGCAGTGCTAGAGAAGGTATGAACACTGAAGCTTTCTTT	many	-	TRBJ1-1	TRBV20-1
CASSTGTGAMNTEAFF	TGCGCCAGCAGCACCGGGACAGGGGCCATGAACACTGAAGCTTTCTTT	-	TRBD1	TRBJ1-1	TRBV5-1
CASSPRTSGGVVADTQYF	TGTGCCAGCAGTCCAAGGACTAGCGGGGGGGTGGTGGCAGATACGCAGTATTTT	-	TRBD2	TRBJ2-3	TRBV12-3/TRBV12-4
CASSSRSGELYNEQFF	TGCGCCAGCAGCTCAAGGAGCGGGGAGCTATACAATGAGCAGTTCTTC	-	TRBD2	TRBJ2-1	TRBV5-1
CASSPGTAGPSYEQYF	TGTGCCAGCAGCCCAGGGACTGCTGGACCCTCCTACGAGCAGTACTTC	-	-	TRBJ2-7	TRBV12-3/TRBV12-4
CSSQWGTAANEQFF	TGCAGCTCACAATGGGGGACCGCTGCCAATGAGCAGTTCTTC	many	-	TRBJ2-1	TRBV29-1
CASSSRSAEAFF	TGTGCCAGCAGCTCGAGGTCGGCTGAAGCTTTCTTT	-	-	TRBJ1-1	TRBV7-2
CASSERFGAVPGEKLFF	TGTGCCAGCAGTGAAAGGTTCGGTGCGGTTCCGGGAGAAAAACTGTTTTTT	many	-	TRBJ1-4	TRBV6-1
CASSLARGPYEQYF	TGTGCCAGCAGTTTAGCTAGGGGCCCATACGAGCAGTACTTC	-	-	TRBJ2-7	TRBV12-3/TRBV12-4
CASRSRSSYEQYF	TGTGCCAGCAGATCCAGGAGCTCCTACGAGCAGTACTTC	-	-	TRBJ2-7	TRBV2
CASSVGGLYNEQFF	TGTGCCAGCAGCGTAGGGGGACTTTACAATGAGCAGTTCTTC	few	-	TRBJ2-1	TRBV9
CASSGGVSTNSPLHF	TGTGCCAGCAGTGGGGGGGTCAGCACCAATTCACCCCTCCACTTT	-	-	TRBJ1-6	TRBV2
CASTGGGAEETQYF	TGTGCCAGCACGGGCGGGGGGGCTGAAGAGACCCAGTACTTC	few	TRBD2	TRBJ2-5	TRBV13
CAIRPQGRMDEQFF	TGTGCCATCAGACCACAGGGTAGAATGGATGAGCAGTTCTTC	many	-	TRBJ2-1	TRBV10-3
CSVELTPNTEAFF	TGCAGCGTTGAATTGACGCCGAACACTGAAGCTTTCTTT	once	-	TRBJ1-1	TRBV29-1
CASSALGLVVGYTF	TGTGCCAGCAGTGCATTAGGGTTGGTCGTTGGCTACACCTTC	-	-	TRBJ1-2	TRBV2